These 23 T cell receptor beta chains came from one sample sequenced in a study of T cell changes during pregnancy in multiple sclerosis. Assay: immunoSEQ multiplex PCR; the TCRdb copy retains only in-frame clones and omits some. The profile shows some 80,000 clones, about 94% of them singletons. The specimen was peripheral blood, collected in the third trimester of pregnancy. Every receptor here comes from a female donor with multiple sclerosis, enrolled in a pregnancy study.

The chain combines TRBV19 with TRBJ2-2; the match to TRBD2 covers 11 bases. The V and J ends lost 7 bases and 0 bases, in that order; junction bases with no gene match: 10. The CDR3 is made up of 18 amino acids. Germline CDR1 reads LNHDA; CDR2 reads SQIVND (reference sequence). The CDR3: CASKGTLAGGSNTGELFF. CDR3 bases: TGTGCCAGTAAAGGGACTCTAGCGGGGGGCTCGAACACCGGGGAGCTGTTTTTT.

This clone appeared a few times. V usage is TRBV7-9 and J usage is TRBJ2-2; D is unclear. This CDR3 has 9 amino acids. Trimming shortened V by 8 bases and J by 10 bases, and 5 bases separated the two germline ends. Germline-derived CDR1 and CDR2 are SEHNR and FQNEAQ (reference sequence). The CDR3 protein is CASEKELFF. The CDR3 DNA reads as TGTGCCAGCGAGAAGGAGCTGTTTTTT.

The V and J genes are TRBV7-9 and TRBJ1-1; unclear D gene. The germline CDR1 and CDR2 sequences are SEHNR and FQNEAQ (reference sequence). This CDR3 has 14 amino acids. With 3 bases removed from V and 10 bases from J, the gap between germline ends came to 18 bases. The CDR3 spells CASSFRGNSDRAFF. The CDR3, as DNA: TGTGCCAGCAGCTTTCGGGGAAACAGTGATCGAGCTTTCTTT. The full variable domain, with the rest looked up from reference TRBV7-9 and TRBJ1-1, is DTGVSQNPRHKITKRGQNVTFRCDPISEHNRLYWYRQTLGQGPEFLTYFQNEAQLEKSRLLSDRFSAERPKGSFSTLEIQRTEQGDSAMYLCASSFRGNSDRAFFGQGTRLTVV.

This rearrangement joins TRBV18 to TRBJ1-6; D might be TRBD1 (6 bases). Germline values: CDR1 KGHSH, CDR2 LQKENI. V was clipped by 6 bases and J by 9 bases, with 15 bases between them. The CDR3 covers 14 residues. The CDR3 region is CASSPEDSLSPLHF. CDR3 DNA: TGTGCCAGCTCCCCGGAGGACAGTCTTTCACCCCTCCACTTT.

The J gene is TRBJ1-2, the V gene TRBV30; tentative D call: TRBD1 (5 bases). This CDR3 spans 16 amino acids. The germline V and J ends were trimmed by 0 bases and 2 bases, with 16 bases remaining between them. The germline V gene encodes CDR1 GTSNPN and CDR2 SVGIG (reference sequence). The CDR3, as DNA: TGTGCCTGGAGTGTTCGGGGTGAGGGGAGGAACTATGGCTACACCTTC. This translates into CAWSVRGEGRNYGYTF.

In DNA, the CDR3 is TGTGCCAGCAGCCCCCTAAAAGTACTATTTTCCTCCCCAGAGACCCAGTACTTC. This gives the protein CASSPLKVLFSSPETQYF. The rearrangement uses TRBV7-9 and TRBJ2-5; no clear D gene. V shed 5 bases and J shed 4 bases, with 26 bases lying between them. Germline V gene data show CDR1 as SEHNR and CDR2 as FQNEAQ (reference sequence). The CDR3 has 18 amino acids.

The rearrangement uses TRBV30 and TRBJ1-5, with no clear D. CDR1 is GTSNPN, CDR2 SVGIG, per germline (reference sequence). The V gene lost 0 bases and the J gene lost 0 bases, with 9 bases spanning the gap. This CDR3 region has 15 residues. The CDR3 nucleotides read TGTGCCTGGAGTGTACGGGGATATAGCAATCAGCCCCAGCATTTT. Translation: CAWSVRGYSNQPQHF. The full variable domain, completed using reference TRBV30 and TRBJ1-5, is SQTIHQWPATLVQPVGSPLSLECTVEGTSNPNLYWYRQAAGRGLQLLFYSVGIGQISSEVPQNLSASRPQDRQFILSSKKLLLSDSGFYLCAWSVRGYSNQPQHFGDGTRLSIL.

CDR3 residues: CASSLGNGTATKETQYF. The CDR3 DNA reads TGTGCCAGCAGCTTAGGCAACGGGACAGCTACTAAAGAGACCCAGTACTTC. The chain employs TRBV7-9 and TRBJ2-5, with 7 bases identical to TRBD1. The CDR3 has 17 residues. The V and J ends lost 1 base and 3 bases, in that order; junction bases with no gene match: 11. Germline V gene lookup returns CDR1 SEHNR and CDR2 FQNEAQ (reference sequence).

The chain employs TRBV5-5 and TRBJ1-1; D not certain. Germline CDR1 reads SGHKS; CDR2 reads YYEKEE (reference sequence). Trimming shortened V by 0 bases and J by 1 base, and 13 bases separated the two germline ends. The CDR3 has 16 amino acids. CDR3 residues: CASSLGGRSSNTEAFF. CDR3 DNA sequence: TGTGCCAGCAGCTTGGGCGGGAGGTCGTCGAACACTGAAGCTTTCTTT.

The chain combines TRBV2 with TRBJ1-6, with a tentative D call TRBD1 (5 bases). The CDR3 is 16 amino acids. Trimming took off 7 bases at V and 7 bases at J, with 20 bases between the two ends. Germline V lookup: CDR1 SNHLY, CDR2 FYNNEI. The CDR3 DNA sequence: TGTGCCAGCATAGCCACCCGGGACTCAGACAATTCACCCCTCCACTTT. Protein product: CASIATRDSDNSPLHF.

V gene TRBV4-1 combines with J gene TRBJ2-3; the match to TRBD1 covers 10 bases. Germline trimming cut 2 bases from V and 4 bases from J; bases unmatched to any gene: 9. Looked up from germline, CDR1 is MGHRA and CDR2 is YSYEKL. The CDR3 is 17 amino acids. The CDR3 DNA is TGCGCCAGCAGCCAACCCCGGGACAGGGGTTTCCCAGATACGCAGTATTTT. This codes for CASSQPRDRGFPDTQYF.

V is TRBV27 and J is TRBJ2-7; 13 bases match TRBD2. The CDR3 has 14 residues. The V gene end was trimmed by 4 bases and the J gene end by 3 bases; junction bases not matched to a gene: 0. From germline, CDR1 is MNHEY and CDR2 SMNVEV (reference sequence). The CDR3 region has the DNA TGTGCCAGCAGTTGGACTAGCGGGGGCTACGAGCAGTACTTC. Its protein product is CASSWTSGGYEQYF.

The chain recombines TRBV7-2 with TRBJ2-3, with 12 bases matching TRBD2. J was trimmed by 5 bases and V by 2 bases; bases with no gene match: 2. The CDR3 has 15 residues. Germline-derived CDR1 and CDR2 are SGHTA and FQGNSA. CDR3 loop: CASSLRLAGEDTQYF. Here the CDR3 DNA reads TGTGCCAGCAGCTTAAGACTAGCGGGGGAAGATACGCAGTATTTT.

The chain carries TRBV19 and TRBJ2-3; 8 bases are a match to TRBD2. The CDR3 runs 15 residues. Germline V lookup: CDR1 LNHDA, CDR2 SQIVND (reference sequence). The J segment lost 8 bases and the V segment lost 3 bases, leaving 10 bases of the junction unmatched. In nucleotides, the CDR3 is TGTGCCAGTAGTATGGATAGCGGGGTACGGGTTACGCAGTATTTT. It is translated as CASSMDSGVRVTQYF.

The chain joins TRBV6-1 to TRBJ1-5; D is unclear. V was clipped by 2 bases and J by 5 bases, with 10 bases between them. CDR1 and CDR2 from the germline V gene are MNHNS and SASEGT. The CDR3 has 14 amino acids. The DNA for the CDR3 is TGTGCCAGCAGTGAACGCGGTTTCGATCAGCCCCAGCATTTT. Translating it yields CASSERGFDQPQHF.

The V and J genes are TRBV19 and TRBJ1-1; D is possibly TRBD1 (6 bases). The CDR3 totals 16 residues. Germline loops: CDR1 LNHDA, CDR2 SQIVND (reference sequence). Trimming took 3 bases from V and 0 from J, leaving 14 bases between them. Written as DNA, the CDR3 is TGTGCCAGTAGTATCCGGGACACCCCCATGAACACTGAAGCTTTCTTT. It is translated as CASSIRDTPMNTEAFF.

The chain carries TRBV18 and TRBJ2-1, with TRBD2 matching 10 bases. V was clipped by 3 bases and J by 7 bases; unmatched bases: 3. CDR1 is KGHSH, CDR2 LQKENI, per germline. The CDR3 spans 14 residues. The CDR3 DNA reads TGTGCCAGCTCACCGGCTAGCGGGGGAAATGAGCAGTTCTTC. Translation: CASSPASGGNEQFF.

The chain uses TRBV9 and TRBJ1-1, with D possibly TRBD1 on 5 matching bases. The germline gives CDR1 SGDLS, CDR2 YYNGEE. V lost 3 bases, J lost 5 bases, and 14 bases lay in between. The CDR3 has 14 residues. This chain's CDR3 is CASSGGRGRTEAFF. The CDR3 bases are TGTGCCAGCAGCGGGGGGAGGGGTCGGACTGAAGCTTTCTTT.

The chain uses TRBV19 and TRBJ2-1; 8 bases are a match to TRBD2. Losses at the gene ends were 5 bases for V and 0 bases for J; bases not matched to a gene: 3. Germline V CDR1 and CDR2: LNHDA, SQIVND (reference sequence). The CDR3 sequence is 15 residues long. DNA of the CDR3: TGTGCCAGTAGTCGGGGGGGGGCCTCCTACAATGAGCAGTTCTTC. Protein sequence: CASSRGGASYNEQFF.

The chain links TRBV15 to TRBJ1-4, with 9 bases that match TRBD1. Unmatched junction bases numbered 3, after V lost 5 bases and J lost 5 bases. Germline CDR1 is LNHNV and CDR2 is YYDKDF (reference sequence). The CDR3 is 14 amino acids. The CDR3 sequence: CATSRDRVNEKLFF. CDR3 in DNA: TGTGCCACCAGCCGGGACAGGGTAAATGAAAAACTGTTTTTT.

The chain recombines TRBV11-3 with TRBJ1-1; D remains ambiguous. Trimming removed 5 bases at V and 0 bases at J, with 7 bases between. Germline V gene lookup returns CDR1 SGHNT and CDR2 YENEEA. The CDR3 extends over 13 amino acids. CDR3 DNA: TGTGCCAGCAGCGAAGGAGTGAACACTGAAGCTTTCTTT. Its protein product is CASSEGVNTEAFF.

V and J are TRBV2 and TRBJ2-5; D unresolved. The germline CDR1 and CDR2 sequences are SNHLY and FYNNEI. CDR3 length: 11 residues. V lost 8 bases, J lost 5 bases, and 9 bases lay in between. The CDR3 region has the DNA TGTGCCAGCGTCATAGAGGAGACCCAGTACTTC. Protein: CASVIEETQYF.

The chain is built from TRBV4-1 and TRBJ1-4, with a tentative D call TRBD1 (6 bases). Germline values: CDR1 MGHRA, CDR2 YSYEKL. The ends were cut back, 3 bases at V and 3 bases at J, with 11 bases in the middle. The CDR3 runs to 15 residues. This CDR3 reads CASSHLQGPNEKLFF. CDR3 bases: TGCGCCAGCAGCCACTTACAGGGCCCTAATGAAAAACTGTTTTTT.